The 5 T cell receptor beta chains listed next were all sequenced from one sample in a study of cytomegalovirus exposure and HLA in healthy donors. A multiplex PCR was run with 60 Vbeta primers and 13 Jbeta primers. Assay: immunoSEQ multiplex PCR; the TCRdb copy retains only in-frame clones and omits some. This table holds about 170,000 clones, around 75% found once. The sample was PBMCs. The origin of the receptors is a male donor in good health and CMV-seronegative.

This clone was observed a single time. The rearrangement joins TRBV6-1 to TRBJ2-5, with 7 bases identical to TRBD1. CDR1 and CDR2 (germline): MNHNS, SASEGT. CDR3 length: 13 amino acids. V lost 6 bases and J lost 4; bases outside the gene matches: 5. The CDR3 DNA reads TGTGCCAGCAGGATGACAGGGTCAGAGACCCAGTACTTC. This gives the protein CASRMTGSETQYF.

The genes are TRBV4-1 and TRBJ2-3, with 7 bases lining up with TRBD1. The CDR3 runs to 17 residues. From germline, CDR1 is MGHRA and CDR2 YSYEKL. The V gene end was trimmed by 1 base and the J gene end by 2 bases; junction bases not matched to a gene: 9. For the CDR3, the DNA is TGCGCCAGCAGCCAAGGACAGGGCGGATTGGCCACAGATACGCAGTATTTT. This encodes CASSQGQGGLATDTQYF.

With respect to this clone: The junction differs from germline at one of its ends, possibly a read error. The V and J genes are TRBV14 and TRBJ1-1; D not resolved. Germline V lookup: CDR1 SGHDN, CDR2 FVKESK. The CDR3 has 13 residues. The CDR3 sequence: CASSQGGNAEAFF. Written as DNA, the CDR3 is TGTGCCAGCAGCCAAGGCGGGAACGCTGAAGCTTTCTTT. Drawing the rest from reference TRBV14 and TRBJ1-1, the complete variable domain is EAGVTQFPSHSVIEKGQTVTLRCDPISGHDNLYWYRRVMGKEIKFLLHFVKESKQDESGMPNNRFLAERTGGTYSTLKVQPAELEDSGVYFCASSQGGNAEAFFGQGTRLTVV.

The chain joins TRBV9 to TRBJ2-3, with 11 bases that match TRBD2. From germline, CDR1 is SGDLS and CDR2 YYNGEE. The CDR3 covers 17 residues. V lost 4 bases, J lost 4 bases, and 11 bases stayed unmatched. The CDR3, as DNA: TGTGCCAGCAGCACCAACTTAGCGGGGGGGCCCGCAGATACGCAGTATTTT. This translates into CASSTNLAGGPADTQYF. Based on the CDR3 plus reference TRBV9 and TRBJ2-3, the full variable domain is DSGVTQTPKHLITATGQRVTLRCSPRSGDLSVYWYQQSLDQGLQFLIQYYNGEERAKGNILERFSAQQFPDLHSELNLSSLELGDSALYFCASSTNLAGGPADTQYFGPGTRLTVL.

This sequence joins TRBV10-3 and TRBJ1-6; the match to TRBD1 covers 9 bases. The length of the CDR3 is 15 residues. The ends lost 7 bases at V and 10 bases at J; junction bases unmatched: 11. CDR1 is ENHRY and CDR2 is SYGVKD in the germline V gene. The CDR3 here is CAITRTGDGKSPLHF. CDR3 sequence (DNA): TGTGCCATCACCCGGACAGGGGATGGGAAATCACCCCTCCACTTT.